This T cell receptor (beta chain) was sequenced in a study of T cell repertoires in cytomegalovirus infection. This clonotype appeared a few times. In germline, CDR1 is SEHNR, CDR2 FQNEAQ (reference sequence). The ends were cut back, 2 bases at V and 2 bases at J, with 17 bases in the middle. This CDR3 has 17 amino acids. TCRdb called the reads again in MiXCR, with one record for every CDR3 protein. The sample carries about 740,000 distinct CDR3 sequences, roughly 36% recorded once. The sequenced material came from PBMCs. The sequence was obtained from a human donor in good health (CMV status not recorded). Some clones in this sample may be carry-over from other donors' samples. V gene TRBV7-9 combines with J gene TRBJ2-3; D possibly corresponds to TRBD1 (6 bases). The CDR3 reads CASSLWGGRQVTDTQYF. The CDR3 DNA sequence: TGTGCCAGCAGCTTATGGGGCGGAAGACAGGTCACAGATACGCAGTATTTT.